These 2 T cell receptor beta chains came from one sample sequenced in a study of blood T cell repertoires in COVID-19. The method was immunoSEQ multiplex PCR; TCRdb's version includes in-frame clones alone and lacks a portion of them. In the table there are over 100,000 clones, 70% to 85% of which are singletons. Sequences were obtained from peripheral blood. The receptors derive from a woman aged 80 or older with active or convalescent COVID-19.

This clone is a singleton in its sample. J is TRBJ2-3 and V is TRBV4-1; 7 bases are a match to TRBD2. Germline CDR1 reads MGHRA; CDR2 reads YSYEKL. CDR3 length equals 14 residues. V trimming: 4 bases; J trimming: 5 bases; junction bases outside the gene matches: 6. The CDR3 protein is CASSRTSVLDTQYF. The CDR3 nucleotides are TGCGCCAGCAGCCGGACTAGTGTTTTAGATACGCAGTATTTT.

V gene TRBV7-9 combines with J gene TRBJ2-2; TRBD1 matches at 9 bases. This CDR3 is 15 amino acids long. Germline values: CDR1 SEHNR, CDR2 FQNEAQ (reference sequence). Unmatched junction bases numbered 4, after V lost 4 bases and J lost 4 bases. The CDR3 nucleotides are TGTGCCAGCAGCTCACAGGGGGCGGGCACCGGGGAGCTGTTTTTT. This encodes CASSSQGAGTGELFF.